This entry lists 11 T cell receptor beta chains sequenced from one sample in a study of the immune and genomic landscape of osteosarcoma. Assay used: immunoSEQ multiplex PCR; TCRdb lists only in-frame clones, some missing. The sample comprises roughly 10,000 clones, approximately 70% of which are singletons, and around 19% rests with the top ten. Poor-prognosis osteosarcoma patients supplied post-treatment primary, local recurrence and metastasis tumor specimens. Specimen: osteosarcoma tumor tissue from the lung. Receptors originate from a human donor with osteosarcoma.

The rearrangement joins TRBV5-3 to TRBJ2-5; D is possibly TRBD2 (5 bases). TRBV5-3 counts as an open reading frame of uncertain function. This CDR3 spans 15 amino acids. Trimming shortened V by 8 bases and J by 0 bases, and 17 bases separated the two germline ends. As DNA, the CDR3 is TGTGCCAGCAGCCCCCGGGGTAGGAACCAAGAGACCCAGTACTTC. Translation gives CASSPRGRNQETQYF.

Within the sample, this clone is medium-sized. The chain recombines TRBV5-1 with TRBJ2-1, with D uncertain. The V gene lost 0 bases and the J gene lost 0 bases, with 10 bases spanning the gap. In germline, CDR1 is SGHRS, CDR2 YFSETQ. The CDR3 is 16 amino acids. The CDR3 sequence is CASSLEAASSYNEQFF. Written as DNA, the CDR3 is TGCGCCAGCAGCTTGGAGGCAGCTAGCTCCTACAATGAGCAGTTCTTC.

The rearrangement joins TRBV5-1 to TRBJ2-7, with D possibly matching TRBD2 (7 bases). V lost 3 bases and J lost 5, with 15 bases in between. The CDR3 contains 14 residues. Germline V gene sequence: CDR1 SGHRS, CDR2 YFSETQ. The CDR3 DNA follows: TGCGCCAGCAGCTCAAGGGGGGGCGAAAACGAGCAGTACTTC. Protein product: CASSSRGGENEQYF.

The rearrangement joins TRBV27 to TRBJ1-1, with 7 bases fitting TRBD1. V lost 6 bases and J lost 4; bases outside the gene matches: 11. This CDR3 region has 15 residues. Germline V CDR1 and CDR2: MNHEY, SMNVEV (reference sequence). The CDR3 coding sequence is TGTGCCAGCAGCTCAACAGGGGACGTGGCCACTGAAGCTTTCTTT. Its protein is CASSSTGDVATEAFF.

In DNA, the CDR3 is TGTGCCAGCAGTGACTCGGGGCAACCGGATTCACCCCTCCACTTT. It is translated as CASSDSGQPDSPLHF. V and J are TRBV6-4 and TRBJ1-6, with D possibly matching TRBD1 (5 bases). The length of the CDR3 is 15 residues. The germline CDR1 and CDR2 sequences are MRHNA and SNTAGT. The V and J ends lost 0 bases and 8 bases respectively, with 11 bases between them.

J is TRBJ2-3 and V is TRBV7-3; D might be TRBD2 (5 bases). From germline, CDR1 is SGHTA and CDR2 FQGTGA. V dropped 4 bases and J dropped 7 bases, with 9 bases sitting between them. CDR3 length: 12 residues. In DNA, the CDR3 is TGTGCCAGCAGCTCGAGCGGTAATACGCAGTATTTT. It codes for CASSSSGNTQYF.

The genes are TRBV7-6 and TRBJ2-1; the D is unclear. Germline CDR1 and CDR2: SGHVS and FNYEAQ. Trimming pared 5 bases from V and 0 bases from J, leaving 14 bases between. This CDR3 comprises 16 residues. Here the CDR3 DNA reads TGTGCCAGCAGCCCTATACCCTGGCCCTCCTACAATGAGCAGTTCTTC. Residues: CASSPIPWPSYNEQFF.

This clone showed up just a few times. The rearrangement uses TRBV4-2 and TRBJ1-5, with TRBD1 identical over 7 bases. Germline-derived CDR1 and CDR2 are LGHNA and YNFKEQ. The V and J ends lost 4 bases and 1 base, in that order; junction bases with no gene match: 1. The CDR3 is made up of 14 amino acids. The CDR3 sequence: CASSPGQSNQPQHF. The CDR3 bases are TGTGCCAGCAGCCCGGGACAGAGCAATCAGCCCCAGCATTTT.

The V and J genes are TRBV9 and TRBJ2-1; possibly TRBD2 for D (5 bases). Germline values: CDR1 SGDLS, CDR2 YYNGEE. This CDR3 is built from 13 residues. The V gene lost 0 bases and the J gene lost 8 bases, with 9 bases spanning the gap. This chain's CDR3 is CASSVGGRDEQFF. CDR3 DNA: TGTGCCAGCAGCGTAGGAGGGAGAGATGAGCAGTTCTTC.

The genes are TRBV27 and TRBJ2-7; D remains ambiguous. The CDR3 runs 14 residues. Germline-derived CDR1 and CDR2 are MNHEY and SMNVEV (reference sequence). The V end lost 2 bases, the J end lost 0 bases, and 8 bases lay between the germline ends. DNA of the CDR3: TGTGCCAGCAGTTTAAGCGCGAGCTCCTACGAGCAGTACTTC. Translation: CASSLSASSYEQYF.

The chain joins TRBV30 to TRBJ1-3; D not certain. Germline V gene sequence: CDR1 GTSNPN, CDR2 SVGIG (reference sequence). The CDR3 runs to 15 residues. V shed 4 bases and J shed 0 bases, with 13 bases lying between them. The CDR3 loop is CAWTSLLSSGNTIYF. The CDR3 DNA sequence: TGTGCCTGGACGAGCCTTCTTTCCTCTGGAAACACCATATATTTT.